The 31 T cell receptor beta chains given below trace back to one sample, sequenced in a study of T cell responses to AZD1222 COVID-19 vaccine. TCRdb's table, derived via immunoSEQ multiplex PCR, lists solely in-frame clones and lacks some. The sample comprises 150,000 or so clones, roughly nine tenths of which are singletons, and 4.5% to 6% rests with the top ten. The sequences come from peripheral blood, collected on day 0 of AZD1222 vaccination. Receptors originate from an adult in good health.

This chain joins TRBV7-6 and TRBJ2-1; tentatively, D is TRBD1 or TRBD2 (5 bases each). The CDR3 has 13 amino acids. Germline-derived CDR1 and CDR2 are SGHVS and FNYEAQ. Trimming left V 3 bases short and J 5 bases short, with 8 bases between. Here the CDR3 DNA reads TGTGCCAGCAGCTTGGGACGCAACAATGAGCAGTTCTTC. Translation gives CASSLGRNNEQFF.

The chain uses TRBV6-5 and TRBJ1-2; the match to TRBD1 covers 11 bases. The CDR3 runs 15 residues. V lost 4 bases to trimming and J lost 0 bases; unmatched junction nucleotides: 1. The germline CDR1 and CDR2 sequences are MNHEY and SVGAGI. The CDR3 DNA sequence: TGTGCCAGCAGTTGGGACAGGGGGGCTAACTATGGCTACACCTTC. This gives the protein CASSWDRGANYGYTF.

This clone was seen more than once but under ten times. The J gene is TRBJ2-2, the V gene TRBV5-1; D is ambiguous. The CDR3 consists of 14 residues. The V and J ends lost 4 bases and 6 bases respectively, with 13 bases between them. CDR1 SGHRS and CDR2 YFSETQ come from the germline V gene. CDR3 sequence (DNA): TGCGCCAGCAGCCCCGGACCCGGATCCGGGGAGCTGTTTTTT. Its protein is CASSPGPGSGELFF. The whole variable domain, filled in from reference TRBV5-1 and TRBJ2-2, reads KAGVTQTPRYLIKTRGQQVTLSCSPISGHRSVSWYQQTPGQGLQFLFEYFSETQRNKGNFPGRFSGRQFSNSRSEMNVSTLELGDSALYLCASSPGPGSGELFFGEGSRLTVL.

This chain links TRBV2 with TRBJ2-7; TRBD2 aligns across 7 bases. CDR1 and CDR2 from the germline V gene are SNHLY and FYNNEI. V shed 2 bases and J 0 bases; nucleotides not matched to a gene: 4. CDR3 size: 15 residues. The CDR3 DNA sequence: TGTGCCAGCAGTGAAATCGGGAGGAGCTCCTACGAGCAGTACTTC. This encodes CASSEIGRSSYEQYF.

The V call is TRBV6-5, the J call TRBJ2-4; 9 nucleotides align to TRBD1. V lost 7 bases to trimming and J lost 8 bases; unmatched junction nucleotides: 9. CDR1 is MNHEY and CDR2 is SVGAGI in the germline V gene. The CDR3 covers 14 residues. The CDR3 DNA reads as TGTGCCAGCATGGAACAGGGGGCGCGGGACATTCAGTACTTC. Protein: CASMEQGARDIQYF.

The genes are TRBV5-1 and TRBJ2-5; TRBD2 is a possible D gene (5 bases). From germline, CDR1 is SGHRS and CDR2 YFSETQ. Trimming pared 2 bases from V and 5 bases from J, leaving 16 bases between. The CDR3 has 15 amino acids. The CDR3 DNA is TGCGCCAGCAGCTTTCGGACGGGGTATGGGGAGACCCAGTACTTC. Its translation: CASSFRTGYGETQYF.

The rearrangement joins TRBV28 to TRBJ1-5, with 8 bases that match TRBD1. The CDR3 loop spans 15 amino acids. Germline CDR1 and CDR2: MDHEN and SYDVKM. With 5 bases clipped from V and 6 bases from J, the junction kept 9 bases outside the gene matches. Here the CDR3 reads CASSQGQGAFQPQHF. The CDR3, as DNA: TGTGCCAGCAGTCAGGGGCAGGGGGCTTTTCAGCCCCAGCATTTT. The whole variable domain, filled in from reference TRBV28 and TRBJ1-5, reads DVKVTQSSRYLVKRTGEKVFLECVQDMDHENMFWYRQDPGLGLRLIYFSYDVKMKEKGDIPEGYSVSREKKERFSLILESASTNQTSMYLCASSQGQGAFQPQHFGDGTRLSIL.

This clone was recorded only once. J is TRBJ1-2 and V is TRBV24-1, with a tentative D call TRBD1 (6 bases). The CDR3 length is 13 residues. Trimming left V 5 bases short and J 5 bases short, with 11 bases between. CDR1 is KGHDR and CDR2 is SFDVKD in the germline V gene. CDR3 nucleotides: TGTGCCACCAGTGTACAGGGAGGATATGGCTACACCTTC. Its protein product is CATSVQGGYGYTF.

This chain connects TRBV28 to TRBJ2-1; D might be TRBD2 (5 bases). The V gene's germline CDR1 is MDHEN and CDR2 SYDVKM. This CDR3 has 17 residues. With 3 bases removed from V and 0 bases from J, the gap between germline ends came to 15 bases. The CDR3 coding sequence is TGTGCCAGCAGTTTCTGGCAACCACTAGACTCCTACAATGAGCAGTTCTTC. Its translation is CASSFWQPLDSYNEQFF. The whole variable domain, filled in from reference TRBV28 and TRBJ2-1, reads DVKVTQSSRYLVKRTGEKVFLECVQDMDHENMFWYRQDPGLGLRLIYFSYDVKMKEKGDIPEGYSVSREKKERFSLILESASTNQTSMYLCASSFWQPLDSYNEQFFGPGTRLTVL.

The chain links TRBV29-1 to TRBJ2-7; D ambiguous. The CDR3 spans 13 residues. Germline V lookup: CDR1 SQVTM, CDR2 ANQGSEA. V lost 3 bases and J 1 base, leaving 10 bases between the germline ends. The CDR3 protein is CSVDLSGSYEQYF. The CDR3, as DNA: TGCAGCGTTGATTTGTCCGGGTCCTACGAGCAGTACTTC.

This chain joins TRBV29-1 and TRBJ1-2; D unresolved. The germline V gene encodes CDR1 SQVTM and CDR2 ANQGSEA. This CDR3 has 13 amino acids. The V gene lost 3 bases and the J gene lost 4 bases, with 12 bases spanning the gap. The CDR3, as DNA: TGCAGCGTTGACAGCGTGGAGGCCTATGGCTACACCTTC. This encodes CSVDSVEAYGYTF. The variable domain in full, with the rest retrieved from reference TRBV29-1 and TRBJ1-2, is SAVISQKPSRDICQRGTSLTIQCQVDSQVTMMFWYRQQPGQSLTLIATANQGSEATYESGFVIDKFPISRPNLTFSTLTVSNMSPEDSSIYLCSVDSVEAYGYTFGSGTRLTVV.

The chain couples TRBV2 to TRBJ2-1; 9 nucleotides agree with TRBD2. The CDR3 runs 14 residues. J was trimmed by 8 bases and V by 7 bases; bases with no gene match: 9. Germline assignment: CDR1 SNHLY and CDR2 FYNNEI. The CDR3 here is CASKNSGSSHEQFF. CDR3 nucleotides: TGTGCCAGCAAAAATAGCGGGAGTTCCCATGAGCAGTTCTTC.

This clone was counted a single time. The CDR3 DNA reads TGTGCCAGCAGCTTAAGGGATCCAGGGGCCAACGTCCTGACTTTC. Encoded protein: CASSLRDPGANVLTF. The chain uses TRBV5-6 and TRBJ2-6; D is undetermined. This CDR3 is built from 15 residues. Looked up from germline, CDR1 is SGHDT and CDR2 is YYEEEE. The V and J ends lost 2 bases and 4 bases respectively, with 10 bases between them. Drawing the rest from reference TRBV5-6 and TRBJ2-6, the complete variable domain is DAGVTQSPTHLIKTRGQQVTLRCSPKSGHDTVSWYQQALGQGPQFIFQYYEEEERQRGNFPDRFSGHQFPNYSSELNVNALLLGDSALYLCASSLRDPGANVLTFGAGSRLTVL.

This clone has only one observation. The chain employs TRBV11-2 and TRBJ1-2; D is unresolved. This CDR3 region has 14 residues. V lost 1 base, J lost 0 bases, and 6 bases lay in between. Germline loops: CDR1 SGHAT, CDR2 FQNNGV. The CDR3 DNA sequence: TGTGCCAGCAGCTTAGTTACATCTAACTATGGCTACACCTTC. It yields the protein CASSLVTSNYGYTF.

The chain carries TRBV5-8 and TRBJ1-4; D is ambiguous. The V and J ends lost 0 bases and 7 bases respectively, with 4 bases between them. Germline CDR1 is SGHTS and CDR2 is YDEGEE. CDR3 length: 12 amino acids. CDR3 residues: CASSLGREKLFF. The CDR3 DNA sequence: TGTGCCAGCAGCTTGGGTCGTGAAAAACTGTTTTTT.

This clone was detected once. The J gene is TRBJ1-2, the V gene TRBV7-3; tentative D call: TRBD1 (5 bases). Germline CDR1 reads SGHTA; CDR2 reads FQGTGA. The V and J ends lost 6 bases and 7 bases respectively, with 18 bases between them. This CDR3 region has 14 residues. The CDR3 coding sequence is TGTGCCAGCAGACACCGGGACGGTGTACGTGGCTACACCTTC. Protein: CASRHRDGVRGYTF.

The chain couples TRBV6-2 or TRBV6-3 to TRBJ2-6; TRBD2 aligns across 7 bases. The CDR3 loop spans 16 amino acids. The J segment lost 4 bases and the V segment lost 5 bases, leaving 8 bases of the junction unmatched. Germline loops: CDR1 MNHEY, CDR2 SVGEGT. The CDR3 spells CASSPRGSSGANVLTF. The CDR3, as DNA: TGTGCCAGCAGTCCCCGCGGGAGTTCCGGGGCCAACGTCCTGACTTTC.

In DNA form, the CDR3 reads TGTGCCAGCAGGGCCGACCTACGCTCTGGAAACACCATATATTTT. Its translation is CASRADLRSGNTIYF. The chain uses TRBV6-6 and TRBJ1-3, with D uncertain. CDR3 length equals 15 residues. Germline values: CDR1 MNHNY, CDR2 SVGAGI (reference sequence). V lost 6 bases and J 0 bases, leaving 12 bases between the germline ends.

The rearrangement uses TRBV27 and TRBJ1-2; tentatively, D is TRBD1 (6 bases). The CDR3 contains 13 residues. The V and J ends lost 5 bases and 0 bases respectively, with 7 bases between them. Germline-derived CDR1 and CDR2 are MNHEY and SMNVEV (reference sequence). CDR3 in amino acids: CASSEGANYGYTF. CDR3 DNA: TGTGCCAGCAGTGAGGGGGCTAACTATGGCTACACCTTC.

J is TRBJ2-4 and V is TRBV18; D might be TRBD1 or TRBD2, each matching 5 bases. The germline gives CDR1 KGHSH, CDR2 LQKENI. Trimming left V 0 bases short and J 0 bases short, with 9 bases between. CDR3 length: 16 residues. The CDR3 region is CASSPPPGPAKNIQYF. The DNA for the CDR3 is TGTGCCAGCTCACCACCGCCGGGACCAGCCAAAAACATTCAGTACTTC.

CDR3 coding DNA: TGCGCCAGCAGCATAACGACAGGGGCGGACACCGGGGAGCTGTTTTTT. It yields the protein CASSITTGADTGELFF. The chain uses TRBV5-1 and TRBJ2-2; TRBD1 matches 8 bases. The CDR3 is 16 residues long. The germline gives CDR1 SGHRS, CDR2 YFSETQ. The V gene end was trimmed by 4 bases and the J gene end by 3 bases; junction bases not matched to a gene: 8.

This chain links TRBV7-8 with TRBJ1-4; TRBD1 might be the D (5 bases). The germline V gene has CDR1 SGHVS and CDR2 FQNEAQ. V lost 5 bases to trimming and J lost 7 bases, with 20 bases between them. This CDR3 is 16 amino acids long. The CDR3 is CASSIGPLTGVEKLFF. For the CDR3, the DNA is TGTGCCAGCAGCATCGGTCCATTAACGGGGGTTGAAAAACTGTTTTTT.

This chain connects TRBV4-2 to TRBJ2-7; no definite D call. Deletions cut 5 bases from V and 1 base from J, with 21 bases between. In germline, CDR1 is LGHNA, CDR2 YNFKEQ. The CDR3 loop spans 17 amino acids. CDR3 sequence: CASSSSRGGSFSYEQYF. Written as DNA, the CDR3 is TGTGCCAGCAGCTCGAGCCGAGGCGGATCCTTTTCCTACGAGCAGTACTTC.

The rearrangement joins TRBV11-3 to TRBJ2-2, with D perhaps TRBD2 (6 bases). Germline CDR1 is SGHNT and CDR2 is YENEEA. This CDR3 contains 15 residues. V shed 6 bases and J shed 4 bases, with 15 bases lying between them. The CDR3 DNA follows: TGTGCCAGCAGTTATAGCGGTACATTCACCGGGGAGCTGTTTTTT. Protein product: CASSYSGTFTGELFF.

The chain carries TRBV19 and TRBJ2-3; TRBD2 matches at 7 bases. CDR3 length: 15 amino acids. V gave up 1 base and J gave up 1 base; unmatched junction bases: 2. Germline CDR1 LNHDA, CDR2 SQIVND (reference sequence). CDR3 region: CASSIGLAGTDTQYF. CDR3 DNA: TGTGCCAGTAGTATAGGTCTAGCGGGCACAGATACGCAGTATTTT.

This clone was counted a few times. The chain combines TRBV7-2 with TRBJ1-5; TRBD1 is a possible D gene (5 bases). CDR3 length: 15 amino acids. V was shortened by 5 bases and J by 1 base, with 12 bases between the two germline ends. Germline V gene lookup returns CDR1 SGHTA and CDR2 FQGNSA. The CDR3 bases are TGTGCCAGCAGCACAGTCGGGGGGAGCAATCAGCCCCAGCATTTT. Amino acid sequence: CASSTVGGSNQPQHF.

V usage is TRBV10-1 and J usage is TRBJ2-1; either TRBD1 or TRBD2 may fit D (5 bases each). This CDR3 is 16 amino acids long. CDR1 is WNHNN, CDR2 SYGVQD, per germline (reference sequence). The V and J ends lost 0 bases and 3 bases respectively, with 12 bases between them. The CDR3 coding sequence is TGCGCCAGCAGTGAGTCCCCGGGACCTCTCTACAATGAGCAGTTCTTC. Translated, it gives CASSESPGPLYNEQFF.

The gene calls are TRBV7-2 and TRBJ1-1; D unresolved. Looked up from germline, CDR1 is SGHTA and CDR2 is FQGNSA. Deletions cut 0 bases from V and 3 bases from J, with 8 bases between. This CDR3 has 14 residues. Here the CDR3 reads CASSLAPGYTEAFF. The CDR3 region has the DNA TGTGCCAGCAGCTTAGCGCCGGGTTACACTGAAGCTTTCTTT.

V and J are TRBV19 and TRBJ1-5; D may be TRBD1 (5 bases). This CDR3 is built from 14 residues. Germline values: CDR1 LNHDA, CDR2 SQIVND (reference sequence). V gave up 3 bases and J gave up 3 bases, with 9 bases separating them. Here the CDR3 reads CASSIAGDNQPQHF. For the CDR3, the DNA is TGTGCCAGTAGTATTGCGGGGGACAATCAGCCCCAGCATTTT.

The chain has TRBV14 and TRBJ2-7; weak D call: TRBD1 (6 bases). V was shortened by 4 bases and J by 2 bases, with 15 bases between the two germline ends. The CDR3 is 15 residues long. Germline V CDR1 and CDR2: SGHDN, FVKESK. The CDR3 region is CASSRRQAAAYEQYF. CDR3 DNA sequence: TGTGCCAGCAGCCGCAGACAGGCGGCGGCCTACGAGCAGTACTTC.

This chain links TRBV11-2 with TRBJ2-3, with a weak D call TRBD2 (5 bases). V lost 3 bases to trimming and J lost 5 bases, with 15 bases between them. CDR1 and CDR2 from the germline V gene are SGHAT and FQNNGV. CDR3 length: 15 amino acids. CDR3 protein: CASSFVRLQRDTQYF. The CDR3, as DNA: TGTGCCAGCAGCTTTGTTCGACTACAGCGAGATACGCAGTATTTT.